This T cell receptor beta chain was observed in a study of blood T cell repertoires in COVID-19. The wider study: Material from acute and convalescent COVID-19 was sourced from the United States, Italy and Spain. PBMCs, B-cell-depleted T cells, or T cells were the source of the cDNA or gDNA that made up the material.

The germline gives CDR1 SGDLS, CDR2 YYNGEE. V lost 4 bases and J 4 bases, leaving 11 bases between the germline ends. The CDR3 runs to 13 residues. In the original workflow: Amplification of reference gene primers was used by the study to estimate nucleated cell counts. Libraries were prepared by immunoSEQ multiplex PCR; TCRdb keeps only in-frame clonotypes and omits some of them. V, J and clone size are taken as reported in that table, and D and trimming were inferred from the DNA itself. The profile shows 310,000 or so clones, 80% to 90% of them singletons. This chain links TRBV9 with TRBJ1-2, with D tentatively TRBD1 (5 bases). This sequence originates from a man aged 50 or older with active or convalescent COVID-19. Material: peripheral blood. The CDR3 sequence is CASSPLGGYGYTF. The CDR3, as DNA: TGTGCCAGCAGCCCCTTGGGGGGCTATGGCTACACCTTC.